This T cell receptor beta chain was identified in a study of T cell responses to AZD1222 COVID-19 vaccine (dated by TCRdb to the early 2020s). The study in broad terms: TCR sequencing covered fewer than 250 trial participants: nearly 210 given two doses of AZD1222 and around 25 given two doses of MenACWY control vaccine. Trial participants were enrolled by age into subgroups of 18-55, 56-69 and 70-plus years, and about 150, 27 and 61 TCR-sequenced participants, respectively, were included in these subgroups.

V is cut by 2 bases and J by 6 bases, and the space between the germline ends is 10 bases. CDR1 is given as KGHSH and CDR2 as LQKENI, both from the germline V gene. Its CDR3 holds 13 amino acids, cysteine through phenylalanine. This entry keeps only the CDR3 DNA: 39 bases, framed from base 1. Here is what the overall study found, with its caveats: Conclusions about previously exposed vaccinees were limited because only five to seven AZD1222 recipients were SARS-CoV-2 seropositive at baseline. In the small 56-69-year group, the increase in depth fell short of significance, most likely because of low power. Vaccine-associated CD4 TCRs spanned the whole spike protein, with dominant responses in regions 160-218 and 743-854. Reportedly, almost half of the unique spike-specific TCRs recognized epitopes lying outside the regions that are mutated in the B.1.351 and B.1.1.7 variants. Because no day 14 peak-response samples were available, the repertoires could be characterized only after the peak T cell response. A significant rise in spike-specific TCR breadth and depth was observed after two AZD1222 doses relative to day 0 and relative to MenACWY recipients. Participants were mostly white British and included more females than males, and it was suggested by the authors that clonal diversity may have been underestimated.

A remark on this clone: Its antigen is not yet known. Base qualities are not provided; no much larger clone lies one nucleotide away.

The label giving this sample's time point can be read as: about 28 days (+/-7) after the second vaccine dose. AZD1222 recipients with second doses at about 4 weeks or about 12 weeks were pooled, because spike-specific TCR depth and breadth did not differ between schedules. Samples from vaccinated people were obtained from the UK trials COV001 and COV002, which included a single-blind randomized controlled phase 2/3 trial of AZD1222 (ChAdOx1 nCoV-19) in healthy adults. For TCRbeta chain sequencing, PBMC samples from trial participants were taken at day 0 and at day 28 after the second dose. The CDR3 regions of human TCRbeta chains were subjected to immunosequencing. On the study's bioinformatics: TCRs in the repertoires were compared against a reference library of SARS-CoV-2-specific TCRs that had been generated with the MIRA antigen-specificity platform. Breadth meant the fraction of unique TCRs that were SARS-CoV-2-associated, whereas depth meant the fraction of total T cells that were SARS-CoV-2-associated. Using the MIRA data, each spike-specific TCR was mapped to the spike region that the TCR reacts to and placed in a CD4 or CD8 class. Log10-transformed breadth and depth values were compared by one-way ANOVA with Sidak's multiple comparisons tests. In its TCRdb copy, this immuneACCESS table keeps in-frame sequences only and misses some clones. Where compared with another copy, unresolved V genes explain less than half of these, and the others have no known cause. The DNA gave D and trimming, while V, J and clone size come from that table. The sample contains about 120,000 clones, about 93% of them found a single time. The ten largest account for 4% to 6% of the sample.

The receptor's source is an adult who received the AZD1222 COVID-19 vaccine. Source: peripheral blood, taken 28 days after the second AZD1222 dose. The V and J segments used are TRBV18 and TRBJ1-2; no D gene can be assigned with confidence. The CDR3 protein sequence reads: CASSPWEGNGYTF. The sequenced DNA: TGTGCCAGCTCACCATGGGAAGGGAATGGCTACACCTTC.